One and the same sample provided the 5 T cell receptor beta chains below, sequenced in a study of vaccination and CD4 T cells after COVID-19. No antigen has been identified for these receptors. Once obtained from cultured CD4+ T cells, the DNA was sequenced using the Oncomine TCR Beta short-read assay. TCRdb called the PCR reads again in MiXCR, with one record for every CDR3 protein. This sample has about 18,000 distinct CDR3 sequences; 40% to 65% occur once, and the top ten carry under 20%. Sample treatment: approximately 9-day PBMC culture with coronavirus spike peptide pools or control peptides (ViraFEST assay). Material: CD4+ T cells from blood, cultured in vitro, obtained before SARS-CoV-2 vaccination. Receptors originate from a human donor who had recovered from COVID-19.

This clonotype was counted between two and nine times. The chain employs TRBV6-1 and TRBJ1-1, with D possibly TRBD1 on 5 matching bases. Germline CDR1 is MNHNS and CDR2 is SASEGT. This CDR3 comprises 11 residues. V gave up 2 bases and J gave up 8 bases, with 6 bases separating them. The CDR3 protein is CASSEYREAFF. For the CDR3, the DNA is TGTGCCAGCAGTGAATACAGGGAAGCTTTCTTT.

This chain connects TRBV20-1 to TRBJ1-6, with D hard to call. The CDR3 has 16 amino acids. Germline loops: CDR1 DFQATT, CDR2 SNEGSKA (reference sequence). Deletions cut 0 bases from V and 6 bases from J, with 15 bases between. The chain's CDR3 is CSARDRGPSLNSPLHF. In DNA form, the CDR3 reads TGCAGTGCTAGAGATCGGGGTCCTTCACTTAATTCACCCCTCCACTTT.

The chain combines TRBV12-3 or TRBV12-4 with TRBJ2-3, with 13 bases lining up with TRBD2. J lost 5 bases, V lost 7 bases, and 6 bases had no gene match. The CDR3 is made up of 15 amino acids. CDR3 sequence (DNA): TGTGCCAGCAAAGGACTAGCGGGAGATGTAGATACGCAGTATTTT. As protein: CASKGLAGDVDTQYF.

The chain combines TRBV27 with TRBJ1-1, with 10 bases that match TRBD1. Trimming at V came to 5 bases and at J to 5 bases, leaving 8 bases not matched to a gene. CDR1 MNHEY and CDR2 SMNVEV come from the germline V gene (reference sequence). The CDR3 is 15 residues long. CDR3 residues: CASSQRTGGRTEAFF. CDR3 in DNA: TGTGCCAGCAGTCAGCGGACAGGGGGTAGGACTGAAGCTTTCTTT.

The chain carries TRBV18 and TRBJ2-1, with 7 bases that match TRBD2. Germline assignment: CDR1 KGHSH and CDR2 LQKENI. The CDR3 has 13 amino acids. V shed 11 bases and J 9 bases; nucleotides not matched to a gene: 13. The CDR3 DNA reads TGTGCCTCCGCGGCTAGCGGAGGGGTTGAGCAGTTCTTC. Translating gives CASAASGGVEQFF.